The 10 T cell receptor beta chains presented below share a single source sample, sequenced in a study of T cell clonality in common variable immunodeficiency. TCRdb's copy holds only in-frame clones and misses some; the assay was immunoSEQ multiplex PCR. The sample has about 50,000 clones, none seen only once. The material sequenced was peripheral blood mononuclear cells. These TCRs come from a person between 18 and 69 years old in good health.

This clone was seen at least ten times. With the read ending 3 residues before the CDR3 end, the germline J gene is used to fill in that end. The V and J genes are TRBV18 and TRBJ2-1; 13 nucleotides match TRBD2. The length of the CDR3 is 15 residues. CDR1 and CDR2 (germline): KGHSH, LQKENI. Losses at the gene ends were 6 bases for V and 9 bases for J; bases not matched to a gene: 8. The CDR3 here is CASSLGLAGEGEQFF. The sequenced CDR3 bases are TGTGCCAGCTCCCTAGGACTAGCGGGAGAAGGTGAG.

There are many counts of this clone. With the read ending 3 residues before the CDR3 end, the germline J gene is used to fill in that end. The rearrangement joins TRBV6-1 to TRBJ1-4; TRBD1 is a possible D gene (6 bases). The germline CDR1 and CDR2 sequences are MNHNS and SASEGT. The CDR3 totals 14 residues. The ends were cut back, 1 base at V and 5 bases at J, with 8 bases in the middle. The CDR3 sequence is CASSEDRVNEKLFF. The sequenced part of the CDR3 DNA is TGTGCCAGCAGTGAAGACAGGGTGAATGAAAAA.

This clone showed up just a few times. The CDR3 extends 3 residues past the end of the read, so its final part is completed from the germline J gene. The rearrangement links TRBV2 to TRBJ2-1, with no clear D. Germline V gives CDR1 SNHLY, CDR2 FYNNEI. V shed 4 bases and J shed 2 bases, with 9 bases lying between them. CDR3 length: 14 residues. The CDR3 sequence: CASSVWATYNEQFF. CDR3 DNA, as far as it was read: TGTGCCAGCAGTGTTTGGGCGACCTACAATGAG.

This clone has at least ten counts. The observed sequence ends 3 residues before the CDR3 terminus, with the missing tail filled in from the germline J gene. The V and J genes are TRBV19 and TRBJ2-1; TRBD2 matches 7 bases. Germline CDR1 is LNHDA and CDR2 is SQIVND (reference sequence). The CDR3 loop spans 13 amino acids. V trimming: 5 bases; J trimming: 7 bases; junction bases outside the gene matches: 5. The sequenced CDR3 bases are TGTGCCAGTAGTGGGGAACTAGCGAATGAG. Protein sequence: CASSGELANE. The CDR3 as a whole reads CASSGELANEQFF.

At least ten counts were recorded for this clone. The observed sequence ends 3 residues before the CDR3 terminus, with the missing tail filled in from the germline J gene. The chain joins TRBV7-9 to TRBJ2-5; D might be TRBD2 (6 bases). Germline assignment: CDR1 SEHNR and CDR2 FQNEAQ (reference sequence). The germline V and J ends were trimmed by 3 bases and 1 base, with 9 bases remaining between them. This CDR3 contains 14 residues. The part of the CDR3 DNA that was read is TGTGCCAGCAGCTTCCGGGACTTCCAAGAGACC. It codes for CASSFRDFQET. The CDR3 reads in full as CASSFRDFQETQYF.

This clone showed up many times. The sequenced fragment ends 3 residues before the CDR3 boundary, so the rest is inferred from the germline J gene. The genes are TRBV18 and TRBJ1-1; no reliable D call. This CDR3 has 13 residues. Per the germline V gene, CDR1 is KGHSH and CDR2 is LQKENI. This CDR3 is CASSPQALEEAFF. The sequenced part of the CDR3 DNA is TGTGCCAGCTCACCCCAGGCGCTTGAGGAA.

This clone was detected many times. This CDR3 reads CASTTGAGRQNEKLFF. The part of the CDR3 DNA that was read is TGTGCCAGCACGACCGGCGCGGGCAGGCAGAATGAAAAA. The J gene is TRBJ1-4, the V gene TRBV6-2 or TRBV6-3, with D unclear. The CDR3 end lies 3 residues beyond the end of the read and is filled in from the germline J gene. V was trimmed by 7 bases and J by 5 bases, leaving 20 bases between them. The CDR3 consists of 16 residues. The germline gives CDR1 MNHEY, CDR2 SVGEGT.

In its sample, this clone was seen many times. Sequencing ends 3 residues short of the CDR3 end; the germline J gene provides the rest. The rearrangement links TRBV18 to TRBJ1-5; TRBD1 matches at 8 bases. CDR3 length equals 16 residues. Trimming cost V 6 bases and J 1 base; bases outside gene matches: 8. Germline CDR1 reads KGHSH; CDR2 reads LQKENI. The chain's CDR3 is CASSQDGQGSNQPQHF. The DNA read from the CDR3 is TGTGCCAGCTCCCAAGACGGACAGGGAAGCAATCAGCCC.

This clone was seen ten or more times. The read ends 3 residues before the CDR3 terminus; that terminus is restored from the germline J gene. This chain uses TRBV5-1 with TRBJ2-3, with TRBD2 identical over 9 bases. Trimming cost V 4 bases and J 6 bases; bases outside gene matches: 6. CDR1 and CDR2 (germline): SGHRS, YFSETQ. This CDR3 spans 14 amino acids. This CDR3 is CASSLQRGVDTQYF. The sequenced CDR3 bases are TGCGCCAGCAGCCTGCAGCGGGGGGTGGATACG.

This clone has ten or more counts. The part of the CDR3 DNA that was read is TGTGCCAGCAGCTTGACCGGGACAGCATACGAG. As protein: CASSLTGTAYE. The whole CDR3 reads CASSLTGTAYEQYF. The V and J genes are TRBV5-6 and TRBJ2-7, with 7 bases that match TRBD1. The CDR3 end falls 3 residues outside the read, so it is completed with the germline J gene. V trimming: 1 base; J trimming: 4 bases; junction bases outside the gene matches: 5. The germline gives CDR1 SGHDT, CDR2 YYEEEE. The CDR3 spans 14 residues.